This entry is about one TCR beta chain. Its specificity is not known. The data stem from a study of cytomegalovirus exposure and HLA in healthy donors. The PCR contained 60 Vbeta and 13 Jbeta primers. Profiled with immunoSEQ multiplex PCR; TCRdb holds only in-frame clones, not every one. The table includes around 170,000 clones, around 80% detected once. General study findings and limits: In a later analysis, an Asian-associated ancestry cluster reportedly showed fewer N-insertions than the approximately 640-donor mean. The presence/absence work took it that sequencing depth was about the same across donors.

The TCR comes from a woman under 30 in good health and CMV-seronegative. The specimen sequenced was PBMCs.

CDR3 bases: TGTGCCTGGAGTGGAGGCAGGGCGAACACTGAAGCTTTCTTT. Its translation: CAWSGGRANTEAFF. V and J are TRBV30 and TRBJ1-1; a weak D match, TRBD1 (5 bases). V was trimmed by 1 base and J by 1 base, leaving 10 bases between them. The CDR3 contains 14 residues. The V gene's germline CDR1 is GTSNPN and CDR2 SVGIG (reference sequence).